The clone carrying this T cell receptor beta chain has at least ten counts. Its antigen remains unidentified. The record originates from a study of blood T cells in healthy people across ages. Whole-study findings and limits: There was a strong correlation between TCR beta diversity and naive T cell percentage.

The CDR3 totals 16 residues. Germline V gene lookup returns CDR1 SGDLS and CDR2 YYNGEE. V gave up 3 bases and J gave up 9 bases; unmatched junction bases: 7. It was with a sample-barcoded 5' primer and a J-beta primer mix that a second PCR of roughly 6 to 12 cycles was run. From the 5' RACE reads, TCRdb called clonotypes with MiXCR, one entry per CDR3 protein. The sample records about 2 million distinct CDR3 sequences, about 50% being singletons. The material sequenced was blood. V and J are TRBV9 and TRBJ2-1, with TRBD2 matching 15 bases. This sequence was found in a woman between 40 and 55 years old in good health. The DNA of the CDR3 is TGTGCCAGCAGCGGAGGACTAGCGGGGGGGTACGGTGAGCAGTTCTTC. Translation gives CASSGGLAGGYGEQFF.